Listed below are T cell receptor beta chains from one sample, sequenced in a study of cytomegalovirus exposure and HLA in healthy donors. Sequencing used immunoSEQ multiplex PCR; TCRdb keeps in-frame clones, though not all of them. The sample consists of around 98,000 clones, roughly nine tenths of them appearing once. Sequencing used PBMCs. These receptors were collected from a man younger than 30 in good health and CMV-seropositive. Both conserved end residues are trimmed from each CDR3. Each record gives: V gene, J gene, CDR3 protein.

v_gene: TRBV12-5
j_gene: TRBJ2-1
CDR3aa: ASGRQEQF

v_gene: TRBV6-6
j_gene: TRBJ1-1
CDR3aa: ASSPRTGYHTEAF

v_gene: TRBV7-8
j_gene: TRBJ1-1
CDR3aa: ASSLAVGRNEAF

v_gene: TRBV7-8
j_gene: TRBJ2-7
CDR3aa: ASSLVAGTQY

v_gene: TRBV7-2
j_gene: TRBJ2-2
CDR3aa: ASSSRGANTGELF

v_gene: TRBV6-5
j_gene: TRBJ1-2
CDR3aa: ASRSRGSDYGYT

v_gene: TRBV2
j_gene: TRBJ2-1
CDR3aa: ASRTRAGEFNYEQF

v_gene: TRBV5-4
j_gene: TRBJ2-3
CDR3aa: ASSPQSSDTQY

v_gene: TRBV7-2
j_gene: TRBJ1-3
CDR3aa: ASSLQRDRNTIY

v_gene: TRBV27
j_gene: TRBJ1-2
CDR3aa: ASSLRISYGYT

v_gene: TRBV6-1
j_gene: TRBJ2-5
CDR3aa: ASTELAGETQY

v_gene: TRBV4-2
j_gene: TRBJ1-1
CDR3aa: ASSQDAGDTEAF

v_gene: TRBV6-5
j_gene: TRBJ1-2
CDR3aa: ASSYGQGNYGYT

v_gene: TRBV19
j_gene: TRBJ2-5
CDR3aa: ASSMDRGETQY

v_gene: TRBV19
j_gene: TRBJ1-5
CDR3aa: ASSPGTGGNQPQH

v_gene: TRBV19
j_gene: TRBJ1-2
CDR3aa: ARRGGYT

v_gene: TRBV25-1
j_gene: TRBJ2-7
CDR3aa: ASSDRRANSYEQY

v_gene: TRBV9
j_gene: TRBJ2-6
CDR3aa: ASSVGGTGANVLT

v_gene: TRBV2
j_gene: TRBJ2-7
CDR3aa: ASRDGTSAKPYEQY

v_gene: TRBV5-1
j_gene: TRBJ2-7
CDR3aa: ASSLVIAGTGSSYEQY

v_gene: TRBV11-2
j_gene: TRBJ2-7
CDR3aa: ASSRTSWSSYEQY

v_gene: TRBV7-2
j_gene: TRBJ1-5
CDR3aa: ASSPTEGQPQH

v_gene: TRBV4-2
j_gene: TRBJ1-1
CDR3aa: ASSQDRRAMNTEAF

v_gene: TRBV29-1
j_gene: TRBJ2-7
CDR3aa: SVQRDYEQY

v_gene: TRBV6-1
j_gene: TRBJ1-5
CDR3aa: ASAARGDQPQH

v_gene: TRBV11-3
j_gene: TRBJ1-1
CDR3aa: ASSREPGTEAF

v_gene: TRBV6-1
j_gene: TRBJ2-5
CDR3aa: ASSATVQETQY

v_gene: TRBV18
j_gene: TRBJ1-5
CDR3aa: ASSPPGGYSNQPQH

v_gene: TRBV2
j_gene: TRBJ1-4
CDR3aa: ASCYGAAGEKLF

v_gene: TRBV9
j_gene: TRBJ1-6
CDR3aa: ASTKTGGAGSPLH

v_gene: TRBV4-3
j_gene: TRBJ2-7
CDR3aa: ASSRAGGVSTYEQY

v_gene: TRBV19
j_gene: TRBJ1-6
CDR3aa: ASSATGETRSPLH

v_gene: TRBV14
j_gene: TRBJ2-1
CDR3aa: ASSPLGGLYNEQF

v_gene: TRBV7-9
j_gene: TRBJ1-5
CDR3aa: ASSPGQGASNQPQH

v_gene: TRBV6-5
j_gene: TRBJ2-7
CDR3aa: ASSQSLQRYEQY

v_gene: TRBV19
j_gene: TRBJ1-4
CDR3aa: ASSPGTPTNEKLF

v_gene: TRBV28
j_gene: TRBJ2-1
CDR3aa: ASSPQLAGGPGDNEQF

v_gene: TRBV28
j_gene: TRBJ2-1
CDR3aa: ASSPDRREDEQF

v_gene: TRBV16
j_gene: TRBJ2-7
CDR3aa: ASSHGTSGSYEQY

v_gene: TRBV5-6
j_gene: TRBJ2-1
CDR3aa: ASSLARGSGGYNEQF

v_gene: TRBV6-5
j_gene: TRBJ1-1
CDR3aa: ASSPGTGPV